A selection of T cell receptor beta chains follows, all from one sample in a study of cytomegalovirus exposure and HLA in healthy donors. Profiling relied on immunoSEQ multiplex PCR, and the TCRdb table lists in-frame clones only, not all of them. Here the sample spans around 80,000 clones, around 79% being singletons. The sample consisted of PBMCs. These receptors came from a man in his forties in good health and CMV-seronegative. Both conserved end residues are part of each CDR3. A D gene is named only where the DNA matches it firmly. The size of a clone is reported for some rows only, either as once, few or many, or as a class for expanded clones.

CDR3: CASSELLAGGPREQFF
DNA: TGTGCCAGCAGTGAGCTTCTAGCGGGAGGGCCGAGAGAGCAGTTCTTC
J: TRBJ2-1
V: TRBV2
size: few
D: TRBD2

CDR3: CASSLSANTEAFF
DNA: TGTGCCAGCAGTTTATCGGCGAACACTGAAGCTTTCTTT
J: TRBJ1-1
V: TRBV27
size: few
D: NA

CDR3: CASSFRQGNYEQYF
DNA: TGTGCCAGCAGCTTTAGACAGGGGAACTACGAGCAGTACTTC
J: TRBJ2-7
V: TRBV7-9
size: NA
D: TRBD1

CDR3: CASSSEGGVYGYTF
DNA: TGTGCCAGCAGCTCGGAAGGGGGGGTGTATGGCTACACCTTC
J: TRBJ1-2
V: TRBV13
size: few
D: NA

CDR3: CASSSLGGTGDEQYF
DNA: TGTGCCAGCAGTTCCCTGGGCGGGACGGGGGACGAGCAGTACTTC
J: TRBJ2-7
V: TRBV28
size: NA
D: NA

CDR3: CASYGSKREDTF
DNA: TGTGCCAGCTACGGGTCAAAAAGGGAGGACACCTTC
J: TRBJ1-2
V: TRBV5-6
size: NA
D: NA

CDR3: CASSSGLAAVGTDTQYF
DNA: TGTGCCAGCAGCTCTGGACTAGCGGCGGTAGGCACAGATACGCAGTATTTT
J: TRBJ2-3
V: TRBV7-8
size: NA
D: TRBD2

CDR3: CASSLGTHYEQYF
DNA: TGTGCCAGCAGCTTGGGGACACACTACGAGCAGTACTTC
J: TRBJ2-7
V: TRBV7-2
size: NA
D: NA

CDR3: CASSSTGQGWNEKLFF
DNA: TGTGCCAGTAGTTCCACGGGACAGGGCTGGAATGAAAAACTGTTTTTT
J: TRBJ1-4
V: TRBV19
size: few
D: TRBD1

CDR3: CASSEVRSLGGTGGPYEQYF
DNA: TGTGCCAGCAGTGAAGTAAGGTCGCTAGGAGGAACGGGAGGGCCCTACGAGCAGTACTTC
J: TRBJ2-7
V: TRBV6-1
size: NA
D: TRBD2

CDR3: CASSPYRGSYNEQFF
DNA: TGTGCCAGCAGCCCTTACAGGGGCTCCTACAATGAGCAGTTCTTC
J: TRBJ2-1
V: TRBV6-5
size: NA
D: TRBD1

CDR3: CASSVQGANQPQHF
DNA: TGTGCCAGTAGTGTACAGGGGGCCAATCAGCCCCAGCATTTT
J: TRBJ1-5
V: TRBV19
size: NA
D: TRBD1

CDR3: CASRGPGTGTDEQYF
DNA: TGTGCCAGTAGGGGTCCCGGGACAGGGACCGACGAGCAGTACTTC
J: TRBJ2-7
V: TRBV19
size: NA
D: TRBD1

CDR3: CASSGGTGYTEAFF
DNA: TGTGCCAGTAGTGGTGGGACAGGATACACTGAAGCTTTCTTT
J: TRBJ1-1
V: TRBV19
size: NA
D: TRBD1

CDR3: CASSPRTVSSGNTIYF
DNA: TGTGCCAGTAGTCCCAGGACAGTTAGCTCTGGAAACACCATATATTTT
J: TRBJ1-3
V: TRBV19
size: NA
D: NA

CDR3: CASSLREPPNTGELFF
DNA: TGTGCCAGCAGTTTACGGGAGCCCCCGAACACCGGGGAGCTGTTTTTT
J: TRBJ2-2
V: TRBV27
size: NA
D: NA

CDR3: CASRLDRVRETQYF
DNA: TGTGCCAGCAGACTAGACAGGGTCAGAGAGACCCAGTACTTC
J: TRBJ2-5
V: TRBV6-5
size: NA
D: TRBD1

CDR3: CASNLRDRNQPQHF
DNA: TGTGCCAGCAATCTCCGGGACAGGAATCAGCCCCAGCATTTT
J: TRBJ1-5
V: TRBV28
size: few
D: TRBD1

CDR3: CASSSLYYAFF
DNA: TGTGCCAGCAGCTCATTATACTACGCGTTCTTC
J: TRBJ2-1
V: TRBV5-4
size: NA
D: NA

CDR3: CASSQVGTSGTDTQYF
DNA: TGCGCCAGCAGCCAAGTCGGGACTAGCGGCACAGATACGCAGTATTTT
J: TRBJ2-3
V: TRBV4-3
size: NA
D: TRBD2

CDR3: CASILAREKYEQYF
DNA: TGTGCCAGCATCTTAGCTAGGGAGAAGTACGAGCAGTACTTC
J: TRBJ2-7
V: TRBV27
size: NA
D: NA

CDR3: CASSPYPGELNNEQFF
DNA: TGTGCCAGCAGCCCCTATCCGGGGGAGTTGAACAATGAGCAGTTCTTC
J: TRBJ2-1
V: TRBV5-5
size: NA
D: NA

CDR3: CASSSGQGSQPQHF
DNA: TGTGCCAGCAGTTCGGGACAGGGGAGTCAGCCCCAGCATTTT
J: TRBJ1-5
V: TRBV2
size: NA
D: TRBD1

CDR3: CAISESGGTGITEAFF
DNA: TGTGCCATCAGTGAGTCGGGGGGGACGGGGATCACTGAAGCTTTCTTT
J: TRBJ1-1
V: TRBV10-3
size: NA
D: NA

CDR3: CASSWGTGAPYEQYF
DNA: TGTGCCAGCAGCTGGGGGACAGGGGCCCCCTACGAGCAGTACTTC
J: TRBJ2-7
V: TRBV7-6
size: NA
D: TRBD1

CDR3: CASSLEGQGASGYTF
DNA: TGCGCCAGCAGCTTGGAAGGACAGGGGGCTAGTGGCTACACCTTC
J: TRBJ1-2
V: TRBV5-1
size: NA
D: TRBD1

CDR3: CASSPVSGNQPQHF
DNA: TGTGCCAGCAGTCCAGTCAGTGGCAATCAGCCCCAGCATTTT
J: TRBJ1-5
V: TRBV4-2
size: NA
D: NA

CDR3: CATSRDMQNYGYTF
DNA: TGTGCCACCAGCAGAGATATGCAGAACTATGGCTACACCTTC
J: TRBJ1-2
V: TRBV15
size: NA
D: NA

CDR3: CASSSGTSGRDFYEQYF
DNA: TGTGCCAGCAGCTCGGGGACTAGCGGGAGGGATTTCTACGAGCAGTACTTC
J: TRBJ2-7
V: TRBV7-8
size: once
D: TRBD2

CDR3: CASIDSSSYEQYF
DNA: TGTGCCAGCATCGATAGCTCCTCCTACGAGCAGTACTTC
J: TRBJ2-7
V: TRBV28
size: NA
D: NA

CDR3: CASRDGGLAGNTGELFF
DNA: TGTGCCAGCAGAGATGGGGGACTAGCGGGAAACACCGGGGAGCTGTTTTTT
J: TRBJ2-2
V: TRBV28
size: NA
D: TRBD2

CDR3: CASSRDRATGELFF
DNA: TGTGCCAGCAGTCGGGACAGGGCCACCGGGGAGCTGTTTTTT
J: TRBJ2-2
V: TRBV7-9
size: NA
D: TRBD1

CDR3: CASRNMGQGPYEQYF
DNA: TGTGCCAGCAGGAATATGGGACAGGGCCCCTACGAGCAGTACTTC
J: TRBJ2-7
V: TRBV5-6
size: NA
D: TRBD1

CDR3: CAWSPSRYNSPLHF
DNA: TGTGCCTGGAGCCCCTCGAGATATAATTCACCCCTCCACTTT
J: TRBJ1-6
V: TRBV30
size: NA
D: NA

CDR3: CAISVTSGTGEQFF
DNA: TGTGCCATCAGTGTAACTAGCGGAACAGGTGAGCAGTTCTTC
J: TRBJ2-1
V: TRBV10-3
size: few
D: TRBD2

CDR3: CAIRAGTDTQYF
DNA: TGTGCCATCCGAGCGGGCACAGATACGCAGTATTTT
J: TRBJ2-3
V: TRBV10-3
size: few
D: NA

CDR3: CASGASSVTGELFF
DNA: TGCGCCAGCGGTGCGTCTAGCGTCACCGGGGAGCTGTTTTTT
J: TRBJ2-2
V: TRBV10-1
size: NA
D: NA

CDR3: CSVGTGGNYGYTF
DNA: TGCAGCGTTGGTACAGGGGGCAACTATGGCTACACCTTC
J: TRBJ1-2
V: TRBV29-1
size: few
D: TRBD1

CDR3: CASSLALSGHTGELFF
DNA: TGTGCCAGCAGCTTAGCGTTGAGCGGCCACACCGGGGAGCTGTTTTTT
J: TRBJ2-2
V: TRBV7-9
size: NA
D: NA

CDR3: CASQGSLYYGYTF
DNA: TGTGCCTCCCAAGGGAGCCTTTACTATGGCTACACCTTC
J: TRBJ1-2
V: TRBV19
size: NA
D: NA

CDR3: CASSGGGKETQYF
DNA: TGTGCCAGCAGCGGGGGGGGGAAAGAGACCCAGTACTTC
J: TRBJ2-5
V: TRBV9
size: NA
D: TRBD2

CDR3: CSVWRALPRNTEAFF
DNA: TGCAGCGTGTGGAGGGCGCTACCCAGGAACACTGAAGCTTTCTTT
J: TRBJ1-1
V: TRBV29-1
size: NA
D: NA

CDR3: CASSQEVQGGQPQHF
DNA: TGCGCCAGCAGCCAAGAAGTACAGGGTGGTCAGCCCCAGCATTTT
J: TRBJ1-5
V: TRBV4-3
size: few
D: NA

CDR3: CASSPRGRANTEAFF
DNA: TGTGCCAGCTCACCACGGGGGAGGGCGAACACTGAAGCTTTCTTT
J: TRBJ1-1
V: TRBV18
size: NA
D: NA

CDR3: CASSPGLAGVTGELFF
DNA: TGTGCCAGCAGCCCGGGACTAGCGGGAGTTACCGGGGAGCTGTTTTTT
J: TRBJ2-2
V: TRBV7-3
size: NA
D: TRBD2

CDR3: CASSLEGSGSTGETQYF
DNA: TGCGCCAGCAGCCTAGAGGGTAGCGGGAGTACTGGAGAGACCCAGTACTTC
J: TRBJ2-5
V: TRBV4-1
size: NA
D: TRBD2

CDR3: CAWNLLAGGPFAPDTQYF
DNA: TGTGCCTGGAATCTACTAGCGGGAGGGCCCTTCGCCCCAGATACGCAGTATTTT
J: TRBJ2-3
V: TRBV30
size: NA
D: TRBD2

CDR3: CASSLWAANTGELFF
DNA: TGTGCCAGCAGCTTATGGGCAGCGAACACCGGGGAGCTGTTTTTT
J: TRBJ2-2
V: TRBV7-8
size: once
D: NA